The 5 T cell receptor beta chains in this list originate from one sample, sequenced in a study of blood T cell repertoires in COVID-19. Produced via immunoSEQ multiplex PCR; TCRdb's table is partial and in-frame only. Of 200,000 to 250,000 clones in the sample, 90% to 95% are singletons; the top ten hold around 0.84%. The sample comprised peripheral blood. The receptors come from a man aged 55-75 years with COVID-19, enrolled during active disease.

CDR3 region: CASSPTSGSGYEQYF. Written as DNA, the CDR3 is TGCGCCAGCAGCCCTACTAGCGGGAGCGGTTACGAGCAGTACTTC. V and J are TRBV5-1 and TRBJ2-7, with TRBD2 matching 11 bases. Germline CDR1 is SGHRS and CDR2 is YFSETQ. The CDR3 is 15 residues long. J lost 4 bases, V lost 4 bases, and 7 bases had no gene match.

The CDR3 spells CASSYLREENEQFF. In nucleotides, the CDR3 is TGTGCCAGCAGTTACTTGCGGGAGGAAAATGAGCAGTTCTTC. V gene TRBV6-2 or TRBV6-3 combines with J gene TRBJ2-1, with TRBD2 identical over 8 bases. With 1 base clipped from V and 7 bases from J, the junction kept 3 bases outside the gene matches. The CDR3 is made up of 14 amino acids. Germline V gene data show CDR1 as MNHEY and CDR2 as SVGEGT.

This chain joins TRBV7-2 and TRBJ1-3; D is undetermined. Germline assignment: CDR1 SGHTA and CDR2 FQGNSA. V lost 5 bases to trimming and J lost 4 bases, with 6 bases between them. This CDR3 is built from 12 residues. Here the CDR3 DNA reads TGTGCCAGCAGCCCTCCCGGAAACACCATATATTTT. It codes for CASSPPGNTIYF. Full variable domain (missing parts from reference TRBV7-2 and TRBJ1-3): GAGVSQSPSNKVTEKGKDVELRCDPISGHTALYWYRQSLGQGLEFLIYFQGNSAPDKSGLPSDRFSAERTGGSVSTLTIQRTQQEDSAVYLCASSPPGNTIYFGEGSWLTVV.

The genes are TRBV3-1 (or the pseudogene TRBV3-2) and TRBJ2-3; TRBD1 matches at 7 bases. This CDR3 has 16 amino acids. After removal of 1 base from V and 0 bases from J, the junction contained 4 bases not matched to a gene. The germline V gene has CDR1 LGHDT and CDR2 YNNKEL (reference sequence). The chain's CDR3 is CASSQVLGQSTDTQYF. CDR3 nucleotides: TGTGCCAGCAGCCAAGTCCTGGGACAGAGCACAGATACGCAGTATTTT.

The chain combines TRBV3-1 (or the pseudogene TRBV3-2) with TRBJ1-3, with 10 bases identical to TRBD1. The CDR3 totals 16 residues. Trimming cost V 4 bases and J 3 bases; bases outside gene matches: 6. Germline lookup yields CDR1 LGHDT and CDR2 YNNKEL (reference sequence). Here the CDR3 DNA reads TGTGCCAGCAGCCCCTCCGGGACAGGGGTTGGAAACACCATATATTTT. It encodes CASSPSGTGVGNTIYF.